This entry lists 22 T cell receptor beta chains sequenced from one sample in a study of blood T cells in healthy people across ages. Primed by a sample-barcoded 5' primer and a J-beta primer mix, a second PCR proceeded for 7 to 11 cycles. TCRdb used MiXCR to reprocess the 5' RACE reads, holding one entry per CDR3 protein. The data show about 780,000 distinct CDR3 sequences, with around half seen just once and 15% to 20% held by the top ten. Sequenced material: blood. All receptors come from a man older than 75 in good health.

The chain is built from TRBV10-2 and TRBJ2-5; TRBD1 might be the D (5 bases). Per germline, CDR1 WSHSY and CDR2 SAAADI. The CDR3 runs 13 residues. Trimming removed 6 bases at V and 11 bases at J, with 19 bases between. Here the CDR3 DNA reads TGCGCCAGCAGCGAAGAAGAGCAGGGTCAGCAGTACTTC. This encodes CASSEEEQGQQYF.

J is TRBJ2-5 and V is TRBV9; 7 nucleotides align to TRBD1. After removal of 4 bases from V and 5 bases from J, the junction contained 5 bases not matched to a gene. This CDR3 has 13 amino acids. In germline, CDR1 is SGDLS, CDR2 YYNGEE. The CDR3 region has the DNA TGTGCCAGCAGCTCGGGACAGCTGGAGACCCAGTACTTC. Protein sequence: CASSSGQLETQYF.

The V gene is TRBV28, the J gene TRBJ2-1, with TRBD2 matching 7 bases. The germline gives CDR1 MDHEN, CDR2 SYDVKM. The CDR3 is 18 residues long. After removal of 8 bases from V and 6 bases from J, the junction contained 22 bases not matched to a gene. CDR3 sequence: CASSRGGVRWGSRNEQFF. The CDR3, as DNA: TGTGCCAGCTCCCGGGGAGGGGTTCGATGGGGCTCTCGCAATGAGCAGTTCTTC. Full variable domain (remainder filled in from reference TRBV28 and TRBJ2-1): DVKVTQSSRYLVKRTGEKVFLECVQDMDHENMFWYRQDPGLGLRLIYFSYDVKMKEKGDIPEGYSVSREKKERFSLILESASTNQTSMYLCASSRGGVRWGSRNEQFFGPGTRLTVL.

The V and J genes are TRBV29-1 and TRBJ1-1, with unresolved D. CDR1 and CDR2 (germline): SQVTM, ANQGSEA. V was trimmed by 7 bases and J by 10 bases, leaving 13 bases between them. There are 10 residues in the CDR3. In DNA, the CDR3 is TGCAGCGCCTACGGTGGTTCAGCTTTCTTT. The encoded protein is CSAYGGSAFF. Full variable domain (rest looked up from reference TRBV29-1 and TRBJ1-1): SAVISQKPSRDICQRGTSLTIQCQVDSQVTMMFWYRQQPGQSLTLIATANQGSEATYESGFVIDKFPISRPNLTFSTLTVSNMSPEDSSIYLCSAYGGSAFFGQGTRLTVV.

This clonotype was seen a handful of times. CDR3 in amino acids: CASSEGRAGVNEQFF. DNA of the CDR3: TGTGCCAGCAGTGAAGGACGAGCGGGAGTAAATGAGCAGTTCTTC. The chain employs TRBV25-1 and TRBJ2-1; 8 bases are a match to TRBD2. The J segment lost 7 bases and the V segment lost 2 bases, leaving 7 bases of the junction unmatched. Germline lookup yields CDR1 MGHDK and CDR2 SYGVNS. The CDR3 contains 15 residues. The entire variable domain, with the rest obtained from reference TRBV25-1 and TRBJ2-1, is as follows: EADIYQTPRYLVIGTGKKITLECSQTMGHDKMYWYQQDPGMELHLIHYSYGVNSTEKGDLSSESTVSRIRTEHFPLTLESARPSHTSQYLCASSEGRAGVNEQFFGPGTRLTVL.

The V and J genes are TRBV2 and TRBJ2-4; maybe TRBD2 (7 bases). The DNA end favors TRBJ2-5, so the J call may be wrong. Germline V gene sequence: CDR1 SNHLY, CDR2 FYNNEI. This CDR3 is 15 amino acids long. The DNA for the CDR3 is TGTGCCAGCAGTGATGAGGGGGGAGGGGGAGAGACCCAGTACTTC. As protein: CASSDEGGGGETQYF.

CDR3 DNA: TGCGCCAGCAGGATCAACCCCGGGACAGGGGGAACTAATGAAAAACTGTTTTTT. The encoded protein is CASRINPGTGGTNEKLFF. The chain links TRBV5-1 to TRBJ1-4; 11 bases are shared with TRBD1. The CDR3 is 18 residues long. The germline V gene has CDR1 SGHRS and CDR2 YFSETQ. Trimming took 5 bases from V and 1 from J; bases not matched to a gene: 10.

This clonotype was seen once. The V gene is TRBV25-1, the J gene TRBJ1-2; tentative D call: TRBD1 (5 bases). This CDR3 contains 13 residues. Germline V lookup: CDR1 MGHDK, CDR2 SYGVNS. Trimming pared 5 bases from V and 8 bases from J, leaving 15 bases between. CDR3 in amino acids: CASSTGWGDGYTF. DNA for the CDR3: TGTGCCAGCAGTACAGGTTGGGGAGACGGCTACACCTTC.

The gene calls are TRBV20-1 and TRBJ2-7; 7 bases align to TRBD2. Losses at the gene ends were 1 base for V and 1 base for J; bases not matched to a gene: 7. CDR1 DFQATT and CDR2 SNEGSKA come from the germline V gene (reference sequence). The CDR3 is made up of 15 amino acids. Here the CDR3 DNA reads TGCAGTGCTAGAGGTGTGGTGGGGGGGTCCTACGAGCAGTACTTC. Its protein product is CSARGVVGGSYEQYF.

This chain joins TRBV28 and TRBJ2-1; 8 nucleotides agree with TRBD2. Per germline, CDR1 MDHEN and CDR2 SYDVKM. V shed 5 bases and J 1 base; nucleotides not matched to a gene: 7. This CDR3 contains 16 residues. The CDR3 spells CASSPREGMSYNEQFF. CDR3 DNA: TGTGCCAGCAGTCCACGGGAGGGCATGTCCTACAATGAGCAGTTCTTC.

This clonotype came up a few times. V and J are TRBV3-1 and TRBJ2-3; D is undetermined. This CDR3 has 13 residues. V lost 3 bases and J 4 bases, leaving 8 bases between the germline ends. CDR1 is LGHDT and CDR2 is YNNKEL in the germline V gene (reference sequence). CDR3 nucleotides: TGTGCCAGCAGCCAGGCGCGCCCAGATACGCAGTATTTT. It encodes CASSQARPDTQYF.

This clonotype has just a few counts. This CDR3 reads CASSRSGPYEQYF. For the CDR3, the DNA is TGTGCCAGCAGCCGATCAGGTCCCTACGAGCAGTACTTC. V and J are TRBV11-1 and TRBJ2-7, with D unresolved. The germline V gene encodes CDR1 SGHAT and CDR2 FQDESV (reference sequence). V was pared by 5 bases and J by 2 bases, with 10 bases between. The CDR3 is made up of 13 amino acids.

This clonotype was found a few times. The chain has TRBV5-1 and TRBJ2-3, with D possibly TRBD2 on 7 matching bases. CDR3 size: 16 residues. The V and J ends lost 4 bases and 6 bases respectively, with 21 bases between them. From germline, CDR1 is SGHRS and CDR2 YFSETQ. CDR3 in DNA: TGCGCCAGCAGCACGGAAGAGGGGGGGCGCTTGGATACGCAGTATTTT. This translates into CASSTEEGGRLDTQYF.

The rearrangement joins TRBV29-1 to TRBJ2-1; D is ambiguous. V was shortened by 7 bases and J by 4 bases, with 8 bases between the two germline ends. The CDR3 consists of 11 residues. CDR1 is SQVTM, CDR2 ANQGSEA, per germline. The CDR3 sequence: CSAPLYNEQFF. CDR3 in DNA: TGCAGCGCCCCCCTATACAATGAGCAGTTCTTC.

This clonotype was seen more than once but under ten times. V and J are TRBV29-1 and TRBJ2-1; 10 nucleotides match TRBD2. Germline V gene sequence: CDR1 SQVTM, CDR2 ANQGSEA. V was clipped by 5 bases and J by 4 bases; unmatched bases: 17. This CDR3 spans 18 amino acids. The CDR3 sequence: CSVYQAAGGLVVYNEQFF. The CDR3 DNA sequence: TGCAGCGTTTATCAAGCAGCGGGAGGGCTAGTAGTGTACAATGAGCAGTTCTTC.

At least ten counts were recorded for this clonotype. The chain combines TRBV7-8 with TRBJ2-2; D assignment may be TRBD1 or TRBD2 (5 bases each). This CDR3 is 17 amino acids long. Germline CDR1 reads SGHVS; CDR2 reads FQNEAQ. Trimming took off 4 bases at V and 4 bases at J, with 19 bases between the two ends. The CDR3 here is CASSSRRPGTGTGELFF. The CDR3 DNA follows: TGTGCCAGCAGCTCAAGAAGACCGGGAACAGGCACCGGGGAGCTGTTTTTT.

The chain couples TRBV27 to TRBJ1-2; 10 bases line up with TRBD1. CDR3 length: 15 residues. The germline V gene has CDR1 MNHEY and CDR2 SMNVEV (reference sequence). V gave up 7 bases and J gave up 2 bases; unmatched junction bases: 7. The CDR3 sequence is CASTRGTGVNYGYTF. CDR3 bases: TGTGCCAGCACCAGAGGGACAGGGGTAAACTATGGCTACACCTTC.

Ten or more counts support this clonotype. The chain has TRBV4-2 and TRBJ2-1; the match to TRBD2 covers 12 bases. Germline V gives CDR1 LGHNA, CDR2 YNFKEQ. The CDR3 has 20 amino acids. With V trimmed by 5 bases and J by 0 bases, 14 bases remained unmatched. The CDR3 DNA reads TGTGCCAGCAGCTCCCGACTAGCGGGAGTAACAGGGGACTCCTACAATGAGCAGTTCTTC. Its protein is CASSSRLAGVTGDSYNEQFF.

The table lists this clonotype with many counts. This rearrangement joins TRBV28 to TRBJ2-3; D is ambiguous. The V and J ends lost 3 bases and 6 bases respectively, with 10 bases between them. From germline, CDR1 is MDHEN and CDR2 SYDVKM. The CDR3 loop spans 13 amino acids. The chain's CDR3 is CASSFTTPDTQYF. CDR3 in DNA: TGTGCCAGCAGTTTCACTACCCCCGATACGCAGTATTTT.

This clonotype was recorded a few times. The V gene is TRBV6-5, the J gene TRBJ2-3; D remains unclear. V was pared by 5 bases and J by 7 bases, with 13 bases between. CDR1 and CDR2 from the germline V gene are MNHEY and SVGAGI. The CDR3 has 13 amino acids. This CDR3 reads CASSAPLSNTQYF. The CDR3, as DNA: TGTGCCAGCAGTGCCCCTTTGAGTAATACGCAGTATTTT.

This clonotype occurred a few times. The CDR3 nucleotides read TGTGCCAGCAGTTTACAAACTCAGGGGCAAGAGACCCAGTACTTC. Residues: CASSLQTQGQETQYF. V and J are TRBV28 and TRBJ2-5; tentative D call: TRBD1 (6 bases). The CDR3 has 15 residues. Germline lookup yields CDR1 MDHEN and CDR2 SYDVKM. Trimming shortened V by 2 bases and J by 2 bases, and 12 bases separated the two germline ends.

This clonotype was counted only a few times. The rearrangement links TRBV6-5 to TRBJ2-4; D remains ambiguous. Germline-derived CDR1 and CDR2 are MNHEY and SVGAGI. Trimming pared 6 bases from V and 0 bases from J, leaving 15 bases between. The CDR3 spans 16 residues. The CDR3 nucleotides are TGTGCCAGCAGCCTTATTAGGACCCTAGCCAAAAACATTCAGTACTTC. It is translated as CASSLIRTLAKNIQYF.